The following is a T cell receptor beta chain sequence with its context. Authors' methods: How many nucleated cells were present was estimated from reference gene primer amplification. Clones were read by immunoSEQ multiplex PCR, and TCRdb kept only the in-frame ones, dropping some. V and J calls and clone size are copied from that table; D and trimming were computed from the DNA. The sample contains over 350,000 clones, 87% of which appear only once. This sample is part of a study of blood T cell repertoires in COVID-19. CDR1 MDHEN and CDR2 SYDVKM come from the germline V gene. V was trimmed by 5 bases and J by 8 bases, leaving 28 bases between them. The CDR3 covers 18 residues. In terms of age and location, participants ranged from roughly 18 to 100 years and lived in approximately 24 US areas. Cohort assignment relied on participant-reported clinical history.

The receptor's source is a woman aged 18-35 years with acute COVID-19. The source material was PBMCs or T cells enriched from blood (not recorded which). The chain has TRBV28 and TRBJ2-1, with D perhaps matching TRBD2 (5 bases). The CDR3 coding sequence is TGTGCCAGCAGTACCGGCGGGTTTGTAGCGTTCCGTACGGATGAGCAGTTCTTC. It specifies CASSTGGFVAFRTDEQFF.